This T cell receptor (beta chain) comes out of a study of neoadjuvant anti-PD-1 for oral cavity cancer. Time point given: after neoadjuvant nivolumab, at surgical resection. Assay: immunoSEQ multiplex PCR; the TCRdb copy retains only in-frame clones and omits some. Counted here are tens of thousands of clones, approximately 40% occurring once; the ten biggest clones make up roughly 15%. The source was tumor tissue, collected after nivolumab (anti-PD-1) treatment. The TCR was taken from a person between 35 and 79 years old with oral cavity squamous cell carcinoma.

In DNA form, the CDR3 reads TGTGCCAGCAGCTTGGGACAGGGTGGTCCCTATGGCTACACCTTC. Protein product: CASSLGQGGPYGYTF. This chain uses TRBV11-2 with TRBJ1-2; 9 bases line up with TRBD1. This CDR3 spans 15 amino acids. Germline V gene data show CDR1 as SGHAT and CDR2 as FQNNGV. Unmatched junction bases numbered 6, after V lost 3 bases and J lost 4 bases.